Below are 22 T cell receptor beta chains sequenced from a single sample in a study of T cells expressing NK-cell markers. One entry per CDR3 protein, without DNA, is what TCRdb gives after re-calling the 5' RACE reads. Its table records about 260,000 distinct CDR3 sequences. The sequenced material came from blood T cells: a sorted CD56 or NKG2C T cell subset, CD4+ or CD8+ T cells, or bulk PBMC T cells (not recorded which). The receptors were sampled from a man younger than 30 in good health.

The V gene is TRBV7-2, the J gene TRBJ2-7. The CDR3 runs to 15 residues. In germline, CDR1 is SGHTA, CDR2 FQGNSA. The chain's CDR3 is CASSLVPAVDYEQYF.

This chain links TRBV6-1 with TRBJ2-1; TCRdb's D call, TRBD1, is unchecked because there is no DNA. This CDR3 has 15 residues. Per the germline V gene, CDR1 is MNHNS and CDR2 is SASEGT. The CDR3 reads CASSNSGQGISEQFF.

This chain's CDR3 is CASSPGTGGVQPQHF. The rearrangement uses TRBV7-2 and TRBJ1-5; without DNA, the TCRdb call of TRBD1 cannot be checked. Germline CDR1 is SGHTA and CDR2 is FQGNSA. The CDR3 loop spans 15 amino acids.

The CDR3 loop reads CAWSLQGNQPQHF. The chain links TRBV30 to TRBJ1-5. Per the germline V gene, CDR1 is GTSNPN and CDR2 is SVGIG (reference sequence). The CDR3 consists of 13 residues.

The chain is built from TRBV29-1 and TRBJ2-1; TCRdb proposes TRBD2, but this gene call is untestable without DNA. Germline CDR1 reads SQVTM; CDR2 reads ANQGSEA. The CDR3 is made up of 18 amino acids. The CDR3 region is CSVDQREGLGSSYNEQFF.

The chain combines TRBV3-1 with TRBJ2-3; the D gene TCRdb calls, TRBD2, cannot be checked with no DNA. The germline gives CDR1 LGHDT, CDR2 YNNKEL (reference sequence). This CDR3 is 18 amino acids long. CDR3: CASSQDVTSGRWPDTQYF.

This CDR3 reads CSVDKGGRETQYF. The V call is TRBV29-1, the J call TRBJ2-5; with no DNA, the TCRdb D assignment of TRBD2 cannot be verified. The length of the CDR3 is 13 residues. Per germline, CDR1 SQVTM and CDR2 ANQGSEA.

The chain couples TRBV20-1 to TRBJ2-3; without DNA, the TCRdb call of TRBD1 cannot be checked. Germline assignment: CDR1 DFQATT and CDR2 SNEGSKA (reference sequence). CDR3 length: 15 residues. The CDR3 region is CSARVEVAPGDTQYF.

The rearrangement uses TRBV7-2 and TRBJ2-7; absent DNA, TCRdb's TRBD1 call cannot be checked. From germline, CDR1 is SGHTA and CDR2 FQGNSA. There are 16 residues in the CDR3. The CDR3 is CASSYLYDDGNYEQYF.

This chain's CDR3 is CSAGGISNQPQHF. This rearrangement joins TRBV29-1 to TRBJ1-5. This CDR3 is 13 amino acids long. Germline CDR1 is SQVTM and CDR2 is ANQGSEA.

This sequence joins TRBV5-4 and TRBJ2-2. Germline values: CDR1 SGHNT, CDR2 YYREEE (reference sequence). The CDR3 runs to 12 residues. CDR3: CASSLVDGELFF.

V is TRBV10-3 and J is TRBJ2-2; the D gene TCRdb calls, TRBD1, cannot be checked with no DNA. CDR1 ENHRY and CDR2 SYGVKD come from the germline V gene. The CDR3 has 16 residues. CDR3 amino acids: CAISPPFGQGTGELFF.

This chain joins TRBV6-5 and TRBJ1-1; TCRdb calls TRBD1, which cannot be checked without DNA. CDR3 size: 14 residues. From germline, CDR1 is MNHEY and CDR2 SVGAGI. The CDR3 reads CASRSPTRNTEAFF.

This chain uses TRBV9 with TRBJ1-1. The CDR3 has 15 amino acids. Germline assignment: CDR1 SGDLS and CDR2 YYNGEE. The CDR3 here is CASSVDSSMNTEAFF.

The V call is TRBV6-6, the J call TRBJ2-1. CDR1 and CDR2 (germline): MNHNY, SVGAGI (reference sequence). This CDR3 spans 13 amino acids. The CDR3: CASSYESYNEQFF.

The chain uses TRBV12-3 or TRBV12-4 and TRBJ1-2; TCRdb picks TRBD1, but there is no DNA to check that call. The CDR3 length is 15 residues. CDR3 protein: CASSFGGVSHYGYTF.

This chain joins TRBV20-1 and TRBJ1-2; TCRdb proposes TRBD1, but this gene call is untestable without DNA. This CDR3 region has 14 residues. Germline V gene lookup returns CDR1 DFQATT and CDR2 SNEGSKA (reference sequence). The CDR3 reads CSARATGGPYGYTF.

The chain recombines TRBV12-3 or TRBV12-4 with TRBJ2-1; TCRdb's D gene call, TRBD2, goes unchecked for lack of DNA. This CDR3 has 15 amino acids. The CDR3 sequence: CASSFMASGSGEQFF.

This sequence joins TRBV20-1 and TRBJ1-5. Germline lookup yields CDR1 DFQATT and CDR2 SNEGSKA (reference sequence). This CDR3 is built from 14 residues. CDR3 in amino acids: CSAGPNHSNQPQHF.

The chain is built from TRBV5-1 and TRBJ2-3; the D call from TCRdb, TRBD1, cannot be confirmed without DNA. Germline V CDR1 and CDR2: SGHRS, YFSETQ. The CDR3 totals 14 residues. The chain's CDR3 is CASSLTRRADTQYF. Using reference TRBV5-1 and TRBJ2-3 for the parts outside the CDR3, the full variable domain is KAGVTQTPRYLIKTRGQQVTLSCSPISGHRSVSWYQQTPGQGLQFLFEYFSETQRNKGNFPGRFSGRQFSNSRSEMNVSTLELGDSALYLCASSLTRRADTQYFGPGTRLTVL.

The V call is TRBV18, the J call TRBJ2-5; TCRdb names TRBD1, which stays unverified in the absence of DNA. This CDR3 is built from 16 residues. Per germline, CDR1 KGHSH and CDR2 LQKENI. CDR3 loop: CASSPVKGGTPWTQYF.

The rearrangement uses TRBV12-3 or TRBV12-4 and TRBJ2-3; as DNA is missing, the TRBD1 call by TCRdb cannot be tested. The CDR3 has 14 residues. This CDR3 is CASREQGVTDTQYF.